These 25 T cell receptor beta chains share one sample of origin, sequenced in a study of T cell repertoires in ileal Crohn's disease. Measured with immunoSEQ multiplex PCR; TCRdb has only the in-frame clones, and not every one. Among fewer than 18,000 clones listed, 75% to 85% were seen once. Sequenced sample: ileal tissue. These receptors were obtained from an adult with Crohn's disease.

In its sample, this clone was seen a few times. The CDR3 protein is CASSPGGLARGNEQFF. In DNA, the CDR3 is TGTGCCAGCTCACCGGGGGGACTAGCGCGAGGGAATGAGCAGTTCTTC. The V call is TRBV18, the J call TRBJ2-1; 10 bases fit TRBD2. CDR3 size: 16 residues. The junction had 9 bases not matched to a gene; V was cut back by 3 bases and J by 7 bases. Germline V gene sequence: CDR1 KGHSH, CDR2 LQKENI.

The chain employs TRBV19 and TRBJ1-5; 7 nucleotides line up with TRBD1. The V segment lost 7 bases and the J segment 0 bases; nucleotides outside the gene matches: 9. The germline CDR1 and CDR2 sequences are LNHDA and SQIVND (reference sequence). This CDR3 spans 16 amino acids. The CDR3 nucleotides read TGTGCCAGTATCGGAGGGGGCACTTATAGCAATCAGCCCCAGCATTTT. As protein: CASIGGGTYSNQPQHF.

The V call is TRBV19, the J call TRBJ1-1; D is perhaps TRBD1 (6 bases). The CDR3 covers 13 residues. Trimming left V 3 bases short and J 4 bases short, with 9 bases between. Germline CDR1 is LNHDA and CDR2 is SQIVND (reference sequence). CDR3 region: CASSITGFTEAFF. The CDR3 DNA reads TGTGCCAGTAGTATCACAGGGTTCACTGAAGCTTTCTTT.

This clone was detected once. The CDR3 nucleotides read TGTGCCAGCTCCCCTATGTCGGATACGCAGTATTTT. Translated: CASSPMSDTQYF. The chain is built from TRBV18 and TRBJ2-3; no firm D call. Germline CDR1 and CDR2: KGHSH and LQKENI. CDR3 size: 12 residues. Deletions cut 6 bases from V and 6 bases from J, with 10 bases between.

As to this clone: One junction end does not reproduce the germline sequence, and a read error may be involved. The V gene is TRBV9, the J gene TRBJ2-3; 13 bases align to TRBD2. This CDR3 spans 16 amino acids. Germline lookup yields CDR1 SGDLS and CDR2 YYNGEE. CDR3 sequence (DNA): TGTGCCAGCAGTCTTACTAGCGGGAGGGAACCAGATGCGCAGTATTTT. Amino acids: CASSLTSGREPDAQYF.

The chain carries TRBV5-4 and TRBJ2-5; possible D gene TRBD1, 6 bases. In germline, CDR1 is SGHNT, CDR2 YYREEE (reference sequence). Trimming left V 0 bases short and J 4 bases short, with 10 bases between. This CDR3 has 14 amino acids. In nucleotides, the CDR3 is TGTGCCAGCAGCTTGGCAGGGGTGGCAGAGACCCAGTACTTC. This codes for CASSLAGVAETQYF.

This sequence joins TRBV30 and TRBJ2-5, with D tentatively TRBD2 (6 bases). This CDR3 is 14 amino acids long. V was cut by 5 bases and J by 6 bases, with 19 bases left in between. Germline values: CDR1 GTSNPN, CDR2 SVGIG (reference sequence). The CDR3 region has the DNA TGTGCCTGGGGCCATGGCGGAGGAGGGAAGACCCAGTACTTC. The encoded protein is CAWGHGGGGKTQYF.

The chain joins TRBV14 to TRBJ1-1; perhaps TRBD1 as D (5 bases). The CDR3 is 13 residues long. The germline V gene encodes CDR1 SGHDN and CDR2 FVKESK. Trimming removed 5 bases from V and 4 bases from J, with 11 bases in between. CDR3 protein: CASSDTGLTEAFF. The CDR3 DNA sequence: TGTGCCAGCAGCGACACAGGCCTCACTGAAGCTTTCTTT. The variable domain in full, completed from reference TRBV14 and TRBJ1-1, reads EAGVTQFPSHSVIEKGQTVTLRCDPISGHDNLYWYRRVMGKEIKFLLHFVKESKQDESGMPNNRFLAERTGGTYSTLKVQPAELEDSGVYFCASSDTGLTEAFFGQGTRLTVV.

This clone was seen once. One end of the junction is discordant with germline, which a read error may explain. The V and J genes are TRBV9 and TRBJ2-7, with 8 bases aligning to TRBD2. The CDR3 is made up of 15 amino acids. Germline V lookup: CDR1 SGDLS, CDR2 YYNGEE. DNA of the CDR3: TGTGCCAGCAGCAAAAGCGGGGGCTTCACCTACGAGCAATACTTC. Encoded protein: CASSKSGGFTYEQYF.

The rearrangement joins TRBV5-4 to TRBJ2-5; 11 bases align to TRBD2. The J call is uncertain, as TRBJ2-7 better fits the DNA end. The CDR3 runs to 14 residues. Germline CDR1 is SGHNT and CDR2 is YYREEE (reference sequence). CDR3 bases: TGTGCCAGCAGCGTAACTAGCGGGGGCTACGAGCAGTACTTC. Residues: CASSVTSGGYEQYF.

The gene calls are TRBV5-1 and TRBJ2-1; tentatively, D is TRBD2 (6 bases). With 0 bases removed from V and 6 bases from J, the gap between germline ends came to 7 bases. CDR3 length: 13 amino acids. The germline CDR1 and CDR2 sequences are SGHRS and YFSETQ. CDR3 in amino acids: CASSLVGGNEQFF. CDR3 DNA: TGCGCCAGCAGCTTGGTGGGGGGCAATGAGCAGTTCTTC.

This chain joins TRBV9 and TRBJ2-2; no firm D call. The CDR3 length is 13 residues. CDR1 and CDR2 from the germline V gene are SGDLS and YYNGEE. V lost 0 bases and J lost 6, with 6 bases in between. CDR3: CASSVGEPGELFF. The CDR3 DNA reads as TGTGCCAGCAGCGTAGGAGAGCCCGGGGAGCTGTTTTTT.

The chain combines TRBV28 with TRBJ1-1; tentative D call: TRBD1 (5 bases). Trimming took 10 bases from V and 4 from J, leaving 22 bases between them. CDR3 length: 15 residues. CDR1 is MDHEN, CDR2 SYDVKM, per germline. CDR3 in amino acids: CATFPPQGFGTEAFF. CDR3 bases: TGTGCCACCTTCCCACCCCAGGGATTTGGCACTGAAGCTTTCTTT. Complete variable domain (other parts from reference TRBV28 and TRBJ1-1): DVKVTQSSRYLVKRTGEKVFLECVQDMDHENMFWYRQDPGLGLRLIYFSYDVKMKEKGDIPEGYSVSREKKERFSLILESASTNQTSMYLCATFPPQGFGTEAFFGQGTRLTVV.

CDR3 amino acids: CASSYSFNRGDRAFF. The CDR3 coding sequence is TGTGCCAGCAGTTACTCGTTCAACAGGGGCGATCGGGCTTTCTTT. The rearrangement uses TRBV6-6 and TRBJ1-1, with 7 bases matching TRBD1. J was trimmed by 11 bases and V by 0 bases; bases with no gene match: 12. This CDR3 has 15 residues. Germline V gives CDR1 MNHNY, CDR2 SVGAGI (reference sequence).

A few counts support this clone. V is TRBV14 and J is TRBJ1-4, with a weak D call TRBD1 (5 bases). Between the trimmed V and J ends, which lost 5 bases and 6 bases, there was a span of 13 bases. Germline V CDR1 and CDR2: SGHDN, FVKESK. This CDR3 comprises 14 residues. The CDR3 protein is CASSSGQTHEKLFF. The CDR3 coding sequence is TGTGCCAGCAGCTCCGGACAAACCCATGAAAAACTGTTTTTT. The complete variable domain, with remaining parts taken from reference TRBV14 and TRBJ1-4, reads EAGVTQFPSHSVIEKGQTVTLRCDPISGHDNLYWYRRVMGKEIKFLLHFVKESKQDESGMPNNRFLAERTGGTYSTLKVQPAELEDSGVYFCASSSGQTHEKLFFGSGTQLSVL.

The chain links TRBV5-6 to TRBJ2-1; a weak D match, TRBD2 (5 bases). Germline CDR1 reads SGHDT; CDR2 reads YYEEEE. The V end lost 0 bases, the J end lost 2 bases, and 9 bases lay between the germline ends. This CDR3 is 15 amino acids long. CDR3 coding DNA: TGTGCCAGCAGCTTGGGTTTGGAGGCCTACAATGAGCAGTTCTTC. Translation gives CASSLGLEAYNEQFF.

In its sample, this clone was seen a few times. The rearrangement uses TRBV4-2 and TRBJ2-7, with 7 bases fitting TRBD2. CDR1 and CDR2 from the germline V gene are LGHNA and YNFKEQ. J lost 0 bases, V lost 8 bases, and 7 bases had no gene match. The CDR3 runs 14 residues. CDR3 region: CASGGSGTSYEQYF. The CDR3 DNA reads as TGTGCCAGCGGAGGGAGCGGGACCTCCTACGAGCAGTACTTC.

This clone appeared once. V is TRBV4-2 and J is TRBJ1-1; TRBD1 matches 11 bases. The ends lost 1 base at V and 12 bases at J; junction bases unmatched: 4. The CDR3 is 13 amino acids. Germline CDR1 LGHNA, CDR2 YNFKEQ. The CDR3 is CASSQGTGGKPFF. CDR3 nucleotide sequence: TGTGCCAGCAGCCAAGGGACAGGGGGCAAGCCTTTCTTT.

This rearrangement joins TRBV9 to TRBJ2-5, with TRBD2 as a possible D gene (6 bases). The CDR3 is made up of 15 amino acids. The germline V gene encodes CDR1 SGDLS and CDR2 YYNGEE. V was shortened by 0 bases and J by 4 bases, with 13 bases between the two germline ends. CDR3 DNA sequence: TGTGCCAGCAGCGTAGGAATTGGGGGACTAGAGACCCAGTACTTC. Its protein product is CASSVGIGGLETQYF.

This clone was picked up a small number of times. V is TRBV6-4 and J is TRBJ2-7, with 7 bases fitting TRBD1. The germline CDR1 and CDR2 sequences are MRHNA and SNTAGT. CDR3 length equals 14 residues. V was pared by 3 bases and J by 1 base, with 3 bases of the junction left unmatched. CDR3 loop: CASSDCRGSYEQYV. The CDR3 region has the DNA TGTGCCAGCAGTGATTGCAGGGGGTCCTACGAGCAGTACGTC.

V and J are TRBV5-1 and TRBJ2-1; 7 nucleotides align to TRBD1. Germline values: CDR1 SGHRS, CDR2 YFSETQ. With 3 bases clipped from V and 5 bases from J, the junction kept 11 bases outside the gene matches. This CDR3 has 16 amino acids. CDR3 protein: CASSWAETGLHNEQFF. The DNA for the CDR3 is TGCGCCAGCAGCTGGGCGGAGACAGGGCTACACAATGAGCAGTTCTTC.

This clone has only a few counts. The chain carries TRBV9 and TRBJ2-7; 7 positions agree with TRBD1. Germline V gene sequence: CDR1 SGDLS, CDR2 YYNGEE. This CDR3 contains 14 residues. The V and J ends lost 4 bases and 2 bases, in that order; junction bases with no gene match: 6. DNA of the CDR3: TGTGCCAGCAGCAGCACAGGGGCGGCCTACGAGCAGTACTTC. Its protein product is CASSSTGAAYEQYF.

This clone was observed a few times. Written as DNA, the CDR3 is TGTGCCAGCAGCCCGACAGACATGAACACTGAAGCTTTCTTT. Its translation is CASSPTDMNTEAFF. This sequence joins TRBV9 and TRBJ1-1; perhaps TRBD1 as D (5 bases). This CDR3 is 14 amino acids long. Germline lookup yields CDR1 SGDLS and CDR2 YYNGEE. The V gene lost 4 bases and the J gene lost 0 bases, with 10 bases spanning the gap.

The V gene is TRBV7-8, the J gene TRBJ1-2; 8 bases map to TRBD1. CDR1 and CDR2 (germline): SGHVS, FQNEAQ. The V gene end was trimmed by 1 base and the J gene end by 1 base; junction bases not matched to a gene: 5. The length of the CDR3 is 16 residues. CDR3 loop: CASSLGQGPRNYGYTF. The CDR3 nucleotides are TGTGCCAGCAGCTTAGGACAGGGGCCCCGTAACTATGGCTACACCTTC.

The V call is TRBV10-3, the J call TRBJ1-1; no definite D call. Between the trimmed V and J ends, which lost 0 bases and 10 bases, there was a span of 12 bases. The CDR3 has 13 amino acids. Germline lookup yields CDR1 ENHRY and CDR2 SYGVKD. CDR3 sequence: CAISESLKTPAFF. The CDR3 coding sequence is TGTGCCATCAGTGAGTCCCTCAAGACTCCAGCTTTCTTT.